The 7 T cell receptor beta chains reported below all come from one sample, sequenced in a study of blood T cell repertoires in COVID-19. Method: immunoSEQ multiplex PCR; TCRdb's copy keeps in-frame clones and lacks some. The sample carries fewer than 400,000 clones, roughly 88% recorded once. Material for sequencing was PBMCs or T cells enriched from blood (not recorded which). The receptors originated from a man under 40 who had recovered from COVID-19.

This chain joins TRBV30 and TRBJ2-2; tentatively, D is TRBD1 (6 bases). Germline V CDR1 and CDR2: GTSNPN, SVGIG (reference sequence). CDR3 length: 13 residues. Trimming pared 5 bases from V and 1 base from J, leaving 8 bases between. CDR3 region: CAWGGQNTGELFF. For the CDR3, the DNA is TGTGCCTGGGGGGGACAGAACACCGGGGAGCTGTTTTTT.

The rearrangement uses TRBV13 and TRBJ1-2; D is possibly TRBD1 (6 bases). V dropped 5 bases and J dropped 5 bases, with 12 bases sitting between them. This CDR3 has 13 amino acids. The germline gives CDR1 PRHDT, CDR2 FYEKMQ (reference sequence). CDR3 protein: CASSPHGTYGYTF. In DNA form, the CDR3 reads TGTGCCAGCAGCCCACACGGGACATATGGCTACACCTTC.

The CDR3 region is CASSPIDSFRGGAGYTF. CDR3 in DNA: TGTGCCAGCAGCCCTATAGACAGCTTTCGAGGCGGAGCTGGCTACACCTTC. The chain joins TRBV5-5 to TRBJ1-2, with D maybe TRBD1 (5 bases). The CDR3 sequence is 17 residues long. Trimming removed 4 bases from V and 7 bases from J, with 26 bases in between. Per germline, CDR1 SGHKS and CDR2 YYEKEE (reference sequence). The whole variable domain, filled in from reference TRBV5-5 and TRBJ1-2, reads DAGVTQSPTHLIKTRGQQVTLRCSPISGHKSVSWYQQVLGQGPQFIFQYYEKEERGRGNFPDRFSARQFPNYSSELNVNALLLGDSALYLCASSPIDSFRGGAGYTFGSGTRLTVV.

The V call is TRBV5-1, the J call TRBJ1-1; D unresolved. Germline V CDR1 and CDR2: SGHRS, YFSETQ. The CDR3 contains 14 residues. Trimming took off 2 bases at V and 2 bases at J, with 10 bases between the two ends. The CDR3 spells CASSLLNINTEAFF. DNA for the CDR3: TGCGCCAGCAGCTTATTGAACATCAACACTGAAGCTTTCTTT.

The rearrangement links TRBV5-1 to TRBJ2-2, with D perhaps TRBD1 (5 bases). The V and J ends lost 4 bases and 2 bases respectively, with 12 bases between them. Germline assignment: CDR1 SGHRS and CDR2 YFSETQ. The CDR3 length is 15 residues. CDR3 in amino acids: CASSLTQGNTGELFF. CDR3 coding DNA: TGCGCCAGCAGCCTAACTCAGGGAAACACCGGGGAGCTGTTTTTT.

The J gene is TRBJ2-3, the V gene TRBV7-9, with unresolved D. Germline V gene sequence: CDR1 SEHNR, CDR2 FQNEAQ (reference sequence). Trimming took 4 bases from V and 0 from J, leaving 8 bases between them. This CDR3 comprises 14 residues. This CDR3 is CASSSRLSTDTQYF. The CDR3 DNA reads TGTGCCAGCAGCTCGCGATTGAGCACAGATACGCAGTATTTT.

The CDR3 coding sequence is TGTGCCAGCAGCCAAGATCTTGTTGGAGCAGGGTATGGCTACACCTTC. This translates into CASSQDLVGAGYGYTF. This rearrangement joins TRBV3-1 (or the pseudogene TRBV3-2) to TRBJ1-2, with D maybe TRBD1 (5 bases). Trimming took off 0 bases at V and 5 bases at J, with 16 bases between the two ends. The germline V gene encodes CDR1 LGHDT and CDR2 YNNKEL (reference sequence). The length of the CDR3 is 16 residues.